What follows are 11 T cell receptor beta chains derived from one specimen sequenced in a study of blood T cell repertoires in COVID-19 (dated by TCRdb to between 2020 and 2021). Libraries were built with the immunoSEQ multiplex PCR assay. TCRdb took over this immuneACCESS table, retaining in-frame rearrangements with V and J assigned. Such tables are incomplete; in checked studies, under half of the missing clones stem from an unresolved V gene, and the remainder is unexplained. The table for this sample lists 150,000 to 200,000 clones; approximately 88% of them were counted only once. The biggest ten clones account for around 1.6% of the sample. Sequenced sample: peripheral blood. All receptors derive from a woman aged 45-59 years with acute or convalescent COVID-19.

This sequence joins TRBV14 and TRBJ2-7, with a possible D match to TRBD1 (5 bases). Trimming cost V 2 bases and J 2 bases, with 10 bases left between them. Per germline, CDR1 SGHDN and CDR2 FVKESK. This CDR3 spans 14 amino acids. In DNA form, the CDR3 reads TGTGCCAGCAGCCAATTTGCGACAGCCTACGAGCAGTACTTC. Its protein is CASSQFATAYEQYF.

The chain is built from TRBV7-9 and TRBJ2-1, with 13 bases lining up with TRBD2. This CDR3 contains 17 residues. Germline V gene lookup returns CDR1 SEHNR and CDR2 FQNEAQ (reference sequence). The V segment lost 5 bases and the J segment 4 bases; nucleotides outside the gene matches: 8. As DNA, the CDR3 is TGTGCCAGCAGCCCCCGGACTAGCGGGAGAGCTTACAATGAGCAGTTCTTC. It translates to CASSPRTSGRAYNEQFF.

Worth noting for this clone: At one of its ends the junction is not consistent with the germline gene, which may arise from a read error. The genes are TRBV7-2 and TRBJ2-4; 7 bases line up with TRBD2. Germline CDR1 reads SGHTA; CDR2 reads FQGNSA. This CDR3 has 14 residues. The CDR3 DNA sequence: TGTGCCAGCAGCTTAGGACTAGCCCAAAACATTCAGTACTTC. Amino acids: CASSLGLAQNIQYF.

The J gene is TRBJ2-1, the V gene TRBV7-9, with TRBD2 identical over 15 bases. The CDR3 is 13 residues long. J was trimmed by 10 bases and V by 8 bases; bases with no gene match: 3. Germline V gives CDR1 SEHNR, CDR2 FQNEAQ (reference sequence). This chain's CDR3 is CASGLAGGFEQFF. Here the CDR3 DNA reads TGTGCCAGCGGACTAGCGGGGGGGTTCGAGCAGTTCTTC.

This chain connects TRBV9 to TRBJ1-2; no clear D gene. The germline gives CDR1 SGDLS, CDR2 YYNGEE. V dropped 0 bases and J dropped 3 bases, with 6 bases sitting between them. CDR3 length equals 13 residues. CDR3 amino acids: CASSVDVDYGYTF. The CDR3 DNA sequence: TGTGCCAGCAGCGTAGATGTCGACTATGGCTACACCTTC.

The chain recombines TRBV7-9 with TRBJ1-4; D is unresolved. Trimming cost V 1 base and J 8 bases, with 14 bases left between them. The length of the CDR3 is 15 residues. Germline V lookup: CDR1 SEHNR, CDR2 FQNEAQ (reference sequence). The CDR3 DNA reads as TGTGCCAGCAGCTTAGACGGGGAGATGGGGGAAAAACTGTTTTTT. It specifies CASSLDGEMGEKLFF.

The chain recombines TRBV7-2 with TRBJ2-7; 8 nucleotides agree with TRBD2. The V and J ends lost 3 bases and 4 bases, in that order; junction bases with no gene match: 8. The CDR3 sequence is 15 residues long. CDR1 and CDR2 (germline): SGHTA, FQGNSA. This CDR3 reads CASSFRAGGIYEQYF. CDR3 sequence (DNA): TGTGCCAGCAGCTTCAGGGCGGGAGGAATATACGAGCAGTACTTC.

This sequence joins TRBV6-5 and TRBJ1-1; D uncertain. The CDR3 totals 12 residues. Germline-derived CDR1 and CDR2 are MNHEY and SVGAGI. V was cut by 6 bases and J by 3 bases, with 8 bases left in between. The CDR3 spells CASRAGYTEAFF. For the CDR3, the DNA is TGTGCCAGCAGGGCAGGATACACTGAAGCTTTCTTT.

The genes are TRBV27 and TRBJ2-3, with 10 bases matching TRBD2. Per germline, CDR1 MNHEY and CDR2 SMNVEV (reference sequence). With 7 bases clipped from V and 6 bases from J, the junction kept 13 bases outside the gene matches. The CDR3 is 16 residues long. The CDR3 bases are TGTGCCAGCACTCCCGAAGCGGGGGGGCCTTGGGATACGCAGTATTTT. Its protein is CASTPEAGGPWDTQYF.

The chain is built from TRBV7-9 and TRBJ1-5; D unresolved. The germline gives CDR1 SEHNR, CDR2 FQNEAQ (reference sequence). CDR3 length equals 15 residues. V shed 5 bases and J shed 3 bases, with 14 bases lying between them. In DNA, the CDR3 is TGTGCCAGCAGCCACGGTGGCGGGTACAATCAGCCCCAGCATTTT. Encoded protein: CASSHGGGYNQPQHF.

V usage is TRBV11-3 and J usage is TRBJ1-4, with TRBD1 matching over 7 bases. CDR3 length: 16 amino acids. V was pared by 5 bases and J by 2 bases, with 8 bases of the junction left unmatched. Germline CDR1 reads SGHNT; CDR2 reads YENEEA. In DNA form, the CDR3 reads TGTGCCAGCAGCGCGACAGGGTACGGCACTAATGAAAAACTGTTTTTT. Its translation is CASSATGYGTNEKLFF.